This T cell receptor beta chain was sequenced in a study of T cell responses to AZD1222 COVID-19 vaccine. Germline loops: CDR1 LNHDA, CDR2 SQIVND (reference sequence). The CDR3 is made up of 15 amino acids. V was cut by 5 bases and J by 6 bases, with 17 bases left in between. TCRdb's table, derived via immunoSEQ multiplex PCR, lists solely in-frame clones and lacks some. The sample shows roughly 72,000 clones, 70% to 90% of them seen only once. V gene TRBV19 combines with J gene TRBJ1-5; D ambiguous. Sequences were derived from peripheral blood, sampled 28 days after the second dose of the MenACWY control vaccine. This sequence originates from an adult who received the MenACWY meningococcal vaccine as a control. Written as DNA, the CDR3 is TGTGCCAGTAGTTCCCCGCGGAGGGTAGGTCAGCCCCAGCATTTT. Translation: CASSSPRRVGQPQHF. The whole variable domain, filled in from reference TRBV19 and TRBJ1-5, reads DGGITQSPKYLFRKEGQNVTLSCEQNLNHDAMYWYRQDPGQGLRLIYYSQIVNDFQKGDIAEGYSVSREKKESFPLTVTSAQKNPTAFYLCASSSPRRVGQPQHFGDGTRLSIL.